The 14 T cell receptor beta chains presented below share a single source sample, sequenced in a study of blood T cell repertoires in COVID-19. Profiling relied on immunoSEQ multiplex PCR, and the TCRdb table lists in-frame clones only, not all of them. The table lists 110,000 to 150,000 clones, 75% to 85% of them singletons. The sample consisted of peripheral blood. The receptor set was obtained from a man between 65 and 80 years old who had recovered from COVID-19.

The gene calls are TRBV7-3 and TRBJ2-5; 8 nucleotides line up with TRBD2. Germline trimming cut 5 bases from V and 4 bases from J; bases unmatched to any gene: 9. The V gene's germline CDR1 is SGHTA and CDR2 FQGTGA. This CDR3 has 15 amino acids. This CDR3 reads CASSEWAGGGETQYF. For the CDR3, the DNA is TGTGCCAGCAGCGAGTGGGCGGGAGGTGGAGAGACCCAGTACTTC. Together with reference TRBV7-3 and TRBJ2-5, the CDR3 gives the full variable domain: GAGVSQTPSNKVTEKGKYVELRCDPISGHTALYWYRQSLGQGPEFLIYFQGTGAADDSGLPNDRFFAVRPEGSVSTLKIQRTERGDSAVYLCASSEWAGGGETQYFGPGTRLLVL.

This chain joins TRBV27 and TRBJ2-5; 7 bases are shared with TRBD1. Per germline, CDR1 MNHEY and CDR2 SMNVEV (reference sequence). The CDR3 runs to 12 residues. With 3 bases clipped from V and 7 bases from J, the junction kept 2 bases outside the gene matches. The CDR3 loop is CASSLAGGTQYF. CDR3 bases: TGTGCCAGCAGTTTGGCAGGGGGGACCCAGTACTTC.

Here the CDR3 reads CASSPRGPSDNEQFF. In nucleotides, the CDR3 is TGTGCCAGCAGCCCCAGGGGCCCTTCGGACAATGAGCAGTTCTTC. The chain recombines TRBV27 with TRBJ2-1; a weak D match, TRBD1 (6 bases). This CDR3 has 15 residues. V dropped 6 bases and J dropped 5 bases, with 17 bases sitting between them. The germline V gene encodes CDR1 MNHEY and CDR2 SMNVEV (reference sequence).

CDR3 coding DNA: TGTGCCTGGAGTCAAACAGGGTTCGGGGGGCGAGTTCAGTACTTC. Translating it yields CAWSQTGFGGRVQYF. The chain links TRBV30 to TRBJ2-4, with a weak D call TRBD2 (7 bases). Germline CDR1 is GTSNPN and CDR2 is SVGIG (reference sequence). The ends were cut back, 2 bases at V and 11 bases at J, with 22 bases in the middle. The CDR3 runs to 15 residues.

The genes are TRBV7-8 and TRBJ1-5, with D possibly TRBD1 on 6 matching bases. From germline, CDR1 is SGHVS and CDR2 FQNEAQ. The CDR3 totals 14 residues. Deletions cut 0 bases from V and 6 bases from J, with 9 bases between. CDR3 amino acids: CASSLAGDIQPQHF. DNA of the CDR3: TGTGCCAGCAGCTTAGCAGGGGACATTCAGCCCCAGCATTTT.

The V call is TRBV5-1, the J call TRBJ1-1, with D perhaps TRBD1 (5 bases). Germline CDR1 is SGHRS and CDR2 is YFSETQ. The length of the CDR3 is 14 residues. V gave up 4 bases and J gave up 1 base, with 11 bases separating them. The CDR3 DNA reads as TGCGCCAGCAGCGGACAAGTAGGGAACACTGAAGCTTTCTTT. This encodes CASSGQVGNTEAFF. Using reference TRBV5-1 and TRBJ1-1 for the parts outside the CDR3, the full variable domain is KAGVTQTPRYLIKTRGQQVTLSCSPISGHRSVSWYQQTPGQGLQFLFEYFSETQRNKGNFPGRFSGRQFSNSRSEMNVSTLELGDSALYLCASSGQVGNTEAFFGQGTRLTVV.

This chain connects TRBV30 to TRBJ2-1, with TRBD2 matching 8 bases. The germline gives CDR1 GTSNPN, CDR2 SVGIG (reference sequence). The CDR3 has 14 residues. The CDR3 bases are TGTGTTCTGAGGCCAGCGGGAGTCCCCGATGAGCAGTTCTTC. This codes for CVLRPAGVPDEQFF. The full variable domain, in which reference TRBV30 and TRBJ2-1 provide the parts outside the CDR3, is SQTIHQWPATLVQPVGSPLSLECTVEGTSNPNLYWYRQAAGRGLQLLFYSVGIGQISSEVPQNLSASRPQDRQFILSSKKLLLSDSGFYLCVLRPAGVPDEQFFGPGTRLTVL.

V usage is TRBV2 and J usage is TRBJ1-2, with 8 bases lining up with TRBD1. The junction had 13 bases not matched to a gene; V was cut back by 6 bases and J by 4 bases. This CDR3 has 16 residues. Germline V lookup: CDR1 SNHLY, CDR2 FYNNEI. CDR3 coding DNA: TGTGCCAGCAGGTCGGAGTCCGGGACAGGCGTCTATGGCTACACCTTC. Amino acid sequence: CASRSESGTGVYGYTF.

V is TRBV6-2 or TRBV6-3 and J is TRBJ2-4, with D possibly TRBD1 on 6 matching bases. The CDR3 is made up of 17 amino acids. The V gene's germline CDR1 is MNHEY and CDR2 SVGEGT. The V gene lost 2 bases and the J gene lost 0 bases, with 14 bases spanning the gap. The CDR3 coding sequence is TGTGCCAGCAGTTACCCGCCCGACAGGTTAGCCAAAAACATTCAGTACTTC. Protein product: CASSYPPDRLAKNIQYF.

This chain uses TRBV3-1 (or the pseudogene TRBV3-2) with TRBJ2-7, with D maybe TRBD2 (5 bases). The CDR3 is 15 amino acids. V shed 2 bases and J shed 0 bases, with 11 bases lying between them. CDR1 is LGHDT and CDR2 is YNNKEL in the germline V gene (reference sequence). The CDR3: CASSQSAVSSYEQYF. CDR3 bases: TGTGCCAGCAGCCAATCAGCGGTAAGCTCCTACGAGCAGTACTTC.

V is TRBV5-5 and J is TRBJ1-5, with 7 bases matching TRBD1. Germline CDR1 SGHKS, CDR2 YYEKEE (reference sequence). CDR3 length equals 15 residues. V dropped 1 base and J dropped 2; count of bases not matched to a gene: 3. The CDR3: CASSLWQGGNQPQHF. CDR3 DNA sequence: TGTGCCAGCAGCTTGTGGCAGGGGGGCAATCAGCCCCAGCATTTT.

The CDR3 region has the DNA TGTGCCAGTACCGGTCTTACGAGCTCCTACAATGAGCAGTTCTTC. This translates into CASTGLTSSYNEQFF. The gene calls are TRBV19 and TRBJ2-1; D is uncertain. This CDR3 has 15 amino acids. V dropped 7 bases and J dropped 0 bases, with 13 bases sitting between them. The germline V gene encodes CDR1 LNHDA and CDR2 SQIVND (reference sequence).

This sequence joins TRBV11-2 and TRBJ2-1; 8 bases align to TRBD1. Germline-derived CDR1 and CDR2 are SGHAT and FQNNGV. The junction had 16 bases not matched to a gene; V was cut back by 8 bases and J by 7 bases. CDR3 length: 16 residues. This CDR3 reads CASATRGRGPRNEQFF. CDR3 in DNA: TGTGCCAGCGCCACCCGGGGCAGGGGGCCTCGGAATGAGCAGTTCTTC.

V is TRBV19 and J is TRBJ1-2, with TRBD1 identical over 8 bases. Germline CDR1 LNHDA, CDR2 SQIVND (reference sequence). V was pared by 4 bases and J by 8 bases, with 6 bases of the junction left unmatched. CDR3 length equals 13 residues. The CDR3 DNA is TGTGCCAGTAGTAGTCACAGGGGGAACGGCTACACCTTC. Translation gives CASSSHRGNGYTF. The full variable domain, completed using reference TRBV19 and TRBJ1-2, is DGGITQSPKYLFRKEGQNVTLSCEQNLNHDAMYWYRQDPGQGLRLIYYSQIVNDFQKGDIAEGYSVSREKKESFPLTVTSAQKNPTAFYLCASSSHRGNGYTFGSGTRLTVV.